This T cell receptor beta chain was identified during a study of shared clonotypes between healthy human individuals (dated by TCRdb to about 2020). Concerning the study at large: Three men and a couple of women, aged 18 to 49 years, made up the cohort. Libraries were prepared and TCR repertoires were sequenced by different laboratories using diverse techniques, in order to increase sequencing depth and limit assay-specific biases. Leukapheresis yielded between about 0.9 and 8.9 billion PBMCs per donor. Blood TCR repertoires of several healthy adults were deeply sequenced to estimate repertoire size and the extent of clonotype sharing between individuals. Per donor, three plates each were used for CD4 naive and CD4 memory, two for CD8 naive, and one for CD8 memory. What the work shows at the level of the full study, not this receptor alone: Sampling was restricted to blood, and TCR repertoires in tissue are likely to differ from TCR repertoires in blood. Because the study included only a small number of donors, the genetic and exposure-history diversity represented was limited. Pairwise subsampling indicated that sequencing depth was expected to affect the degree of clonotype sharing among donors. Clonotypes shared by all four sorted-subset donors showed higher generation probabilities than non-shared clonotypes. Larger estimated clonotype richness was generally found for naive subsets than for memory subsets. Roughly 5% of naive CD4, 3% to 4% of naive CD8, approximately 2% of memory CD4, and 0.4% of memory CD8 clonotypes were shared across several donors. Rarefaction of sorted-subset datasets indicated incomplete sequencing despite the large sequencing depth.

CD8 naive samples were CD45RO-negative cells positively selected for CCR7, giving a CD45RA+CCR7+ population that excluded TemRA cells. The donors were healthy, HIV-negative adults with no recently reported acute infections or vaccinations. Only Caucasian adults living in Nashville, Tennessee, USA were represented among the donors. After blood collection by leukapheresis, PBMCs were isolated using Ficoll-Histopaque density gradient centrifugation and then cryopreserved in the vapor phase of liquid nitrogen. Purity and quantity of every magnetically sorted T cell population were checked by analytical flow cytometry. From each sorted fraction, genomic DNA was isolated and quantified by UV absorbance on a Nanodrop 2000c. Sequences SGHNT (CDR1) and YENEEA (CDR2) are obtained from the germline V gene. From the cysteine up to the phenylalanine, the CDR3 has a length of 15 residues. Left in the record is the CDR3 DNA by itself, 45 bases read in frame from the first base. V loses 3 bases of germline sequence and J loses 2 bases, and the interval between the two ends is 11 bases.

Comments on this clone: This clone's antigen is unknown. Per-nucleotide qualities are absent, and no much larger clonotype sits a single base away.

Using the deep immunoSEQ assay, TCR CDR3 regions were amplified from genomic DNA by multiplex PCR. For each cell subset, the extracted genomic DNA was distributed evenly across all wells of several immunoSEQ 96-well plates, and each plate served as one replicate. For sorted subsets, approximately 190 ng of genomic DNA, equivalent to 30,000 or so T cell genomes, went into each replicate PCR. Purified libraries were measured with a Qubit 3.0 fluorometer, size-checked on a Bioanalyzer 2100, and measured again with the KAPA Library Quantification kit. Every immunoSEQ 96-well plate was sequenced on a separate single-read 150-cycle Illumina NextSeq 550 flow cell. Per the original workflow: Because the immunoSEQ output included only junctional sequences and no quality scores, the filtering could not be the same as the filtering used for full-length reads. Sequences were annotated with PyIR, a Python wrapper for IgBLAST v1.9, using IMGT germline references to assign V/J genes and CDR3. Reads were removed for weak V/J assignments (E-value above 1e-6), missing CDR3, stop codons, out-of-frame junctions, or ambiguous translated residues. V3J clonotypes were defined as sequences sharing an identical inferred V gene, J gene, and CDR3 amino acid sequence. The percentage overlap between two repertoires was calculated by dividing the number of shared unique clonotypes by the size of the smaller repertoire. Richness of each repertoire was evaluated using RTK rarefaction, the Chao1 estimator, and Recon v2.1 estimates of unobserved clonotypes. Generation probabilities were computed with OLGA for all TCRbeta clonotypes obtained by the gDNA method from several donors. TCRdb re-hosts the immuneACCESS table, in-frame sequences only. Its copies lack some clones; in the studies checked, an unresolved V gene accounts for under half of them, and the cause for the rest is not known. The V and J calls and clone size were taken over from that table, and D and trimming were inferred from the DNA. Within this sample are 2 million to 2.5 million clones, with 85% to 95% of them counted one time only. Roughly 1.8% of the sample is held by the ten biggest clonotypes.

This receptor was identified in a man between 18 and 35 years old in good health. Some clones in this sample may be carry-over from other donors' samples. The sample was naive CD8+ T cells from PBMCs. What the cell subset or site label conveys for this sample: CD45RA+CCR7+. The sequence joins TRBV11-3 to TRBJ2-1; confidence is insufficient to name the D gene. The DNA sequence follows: TGTGCCAGCAGCTTCGGCGCGGCCACCTACAATGAGCAGTTCTTC. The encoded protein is CASSFGAATYNEQFF. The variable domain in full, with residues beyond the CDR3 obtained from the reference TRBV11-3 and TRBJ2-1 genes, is EAGVVQSPRYKIIEKKQPVAFWCNPISGHNTLYWYLQNLGQGPELLIRYENEEAVDDSQLPKDRFSAERLKGVDSTLKIQPAELGDSAVYLCASSFGAATYNEQFFGPGTRLTVL.